Following are 19 T cell receptor beta chains from one sample sequenced in a study of lymphopenia after photon versus proton radiotherapy. Assay: immunoSEQ multiplex PCR; the TCRdb copy retains only in-frame clones and omits some. The sample gives about 55,000 clones, roughly 80% of which show up once; roughly 2% is in the top ten. This material consisted of peripheral blood, taken from a patient treated with proton-based radiotherapy. These receptors originate from a man aged 55 to 70 with pancreatic cancer.

Of note for this clone: The sample has other DNA sequences that encode this CDR3 too. J is TRBJ1-3 and V is TRBV20-1; D not certain. This CDR3 comprises 11 residues. Between the trimmed V and J ends, which lost 5 bases and 1 base, there was a span of 3 bases. Germline V gene lookup returns CDR1 DFQATT and CDR2 SNEGSKA (reference sequence). CDR3 loop: CSAESGNTIYF. In nucleotides, the CDR3 is TGCAGTGCTGAGTCTGGAAACACCATATATTTT.

V gene TRBV2 combines with J gene TRBJ1-2, with D possibly matching TRBD1 (5 bases). Germline V gives CDR1 SNHLY, CDR2 FYNNEI. This CDR3 contains 14 residues. V was shortened by 2 bases and J by 4 bases, with 11 bases between the two germline ends. The CDR3 DNA reads as TGTGCCAGCAGTGAACGCTCCACAGGCTATGGCTACACCTTC. Encoded protein: CASSERSTGYGYTF.

The chain has TRBV27 and TRBJ2-3, with D perhaps matching TRBD1 (6 bases). There are 16 residues in the CDR3. From germline, CDR1 is MNHEY and CDR2 SMNVEV (reference sequence). Trimming took 1 base from V and 2 from J, leaving 13 bases between them. In DNA form, the CDR3 reads TGTGCCAGCAGTTTATTAGGGACACCCTACACAGATACGCAGTATTTT. It is translated as CASSLLGTPYTDTQYF.

This chain links TRBV7-2 with TRBJ2-3; 7 nucleotides match TRBD1. CDR1 is SGHTA and CDR2 is FQGNSA in the germline V gene. The CDR3 is made up of 12 amino acids. The junction had 5 bases not matched to a gene; V was cut back by 1 base and J by 13 bases. CDR3 nucleotide sequence: TGTGCCAGCAGCTTAGAGGGGGCAATGAAGTATTTT. Protein product: CASSLEGAMKYF.

The V call is TRBV11-3, the J call TRBJ2-3; TRBD2 might be the D (6 bases). Germline values: CDR1 SGHNT, CDR2 YENEEA. Between the trimmed V and J ends, which lost 3 bases and 1 base, there was a span of 11 bases. The CDR3 runs to 15 residues. The CDR3 loop reads CASSLGGAGTDTQYF. For the CDR3, the DNA is TGTGCCAGCAGCTTGGGCGGGGCCGGCACAGATACGCAGTATTTT.

This sequence joins TRBV28 and TRBJ1-5, with TRBD1 identical over 8 bases. With 3 bases clipped from V and 7 bases from J, the junction kept 8 bases outside the gene matches. Germline V gene lookup returns CDR1 MDHEN and CDR2 SYDVKM. CDR3 length equals 15 residues. The CDR3 reads CASSLAGGARQPQHF. CDR3 bases: TGTGCCAGCAGTTTGGCAGGGGGCGCGCGGCAGCCCCAGCATTTT.

V and J are TRBV6-1 and TRBJ1-2; D is unclear. The CDR3 has 11 residues. Trimming stripped 10 bases from V and 6 bases from J, with 12 bases between. CDR1 and CDR2 from the germline V gene are MNHNS and SASEGT. The CDR3 DNA follows: TGTGCCACCACAGCTAATGATGGCTACACCTTC. Protein: CATTANDGYTF.

The J gene is TRBJ2-1, the V gene TRBV7-9; TRBD2 aligns across 10 bases. The CDR3 sequence is 14 residues long. Germline CDR1 and CDR2: SEHNR and FQNEAQ (reference sequence). J gave up 8 bases and V 3 bases, and 4 bases lay outside the gene matches. The CDR3: CASSLASGSDEQFF. Here the CDR3 DNA reads TGTGCCAGCAGCTTGGCTAGCGGGAGCGATGAGCAGTTCTTC. Supplemented by reference TRBV7-9 and TRBJ2-1, the full variable domain reads DTGVSQNPRHKITKRGQNVTFRCDPISEHNRLYWYRQTLGQGPEFLTYFQNEAQLEKSRLLSDRFSAERPKGSFSTLEIQRTEQGDSAMYLCASSLASGSDEQFFGPGTRLTVL.

This clone appeared once. The chain couples TRBV7-6 to TRBJ2-5; D is ambiguous. CDR3 size: 12 residues. The V and J ends lost 4 bases and 4 bases respectively, with 7 bases between them. Germline V CDR1 and CDR2: SGHVS, FNYEAQ. The CDR3 DNA reads TGTGCCAGCAGCTCCAGTCGAGAGACCCAGTACTTC. Protein product: CASSSSRETQYF.

In DNA form, the CDR3 reads TGTGCCAGCAGCTCCGGGACTAGCCGATCCACAGATACGCAGTATTTT. Amino acid sequence: CASSSGTSRSTDTQYF. The chain carries TRBV5-4 and TRBJ2-3; 9 bases fit TRBD2. The CDR3 spans 16 residues. The germline V gene has CDR1 SGHNT and CDR2 YYREEE (reference sequence). With V trimmed by 3 bases and J by 2 bases, 7 bases remained unmatched.

V is TRBV25-1 and J is TRBJ1-3, with D hard to call. This CDR3 comprises 14 residues. Germline CDR1 and CDR2: MGHDK and SYGVNS. Trimming removed 2 bases from V and 2 bases from J, with 7 bases in between. The CDR3 protein is CASSEERTGNTIYF. The CDR3, as DNA: TGTGCCAGCAGTGAAGAACGGACTGGAAACACCATATATTTT.

The rearrangement uses TRBV28 and TRBJ1-5; TRBD1 matches 10 bases. Germline trimming cut 5 bases from V and 0 bases from J; bases unmatched to any gene: 13. There are 19 residues in the CDR3. The germline CDR1 and CDR2 sequences are MDHEN and SYDVKM. CDR3 nucleotide sequence: TGTGCCAGCAGTCCTGAGGGACAGGGGCCCCCCTATAGCAATCAGCCCCAGCATTTT. This encodes CASSPEGQGPPYSNQPQHF. Supplemented by reference TRBV28 and TRBJ1-5, the full variable domain reads DVKVTQSSRYLVKRTGEKVFLECVQDMDHENMFWYRQDPGLGLRLIYFSYDVKMKEKGDIPEGYSVSREKKERFSLILESASTNQTSMYLCASSPEGQGPPYSNQPQHFGDGTRLSIL.

The genes are TRBV29-1 and TRBJ2-6; 9 bases are a match to TRBD1. The trim removed 1 base at V and 3 bases at J, leaving 1 base unmatched. This CDR3 region has 15 residues. CDR1 SQVTM and CDR2 ANQGSEA come from the germline V gene. CDR3 amino acids: CSVEGTGDGANVLTF. CDR3 DNA sequence: TGCAGCGTTGAAGGGACAGGGGATGGGGCCAACGTCCTGACTTTC.

V and J are TRBV2 and TRBJ2-1; the D gene is possibly TRBD2 (5 bases). This CDR3 has 13 residues. In germline, CDR1 is SNHLY, CDR2 FYNNEI. V lost 6 bases and J 6 bases, leaving 12 bases between the germline ends. Here the CDR3 reads CASRLDPFNEQFF. Written as DNA, the CDR3 is TGTGCCAGCAGACTAGACCCATTCAATGAGCAGTTCTTC.

The CDR3 reads CASSPSVGRDAEAFF. In DNA, the CDR3 is TGTGCCAGCAGCCCGAGCGTTGGCAGGGACGCTGAAGCTTTCTTT. This chain links TRBV6-1 with TRBJ1-1, with D possibly TRBD1 on 5 matching bases. The CDR3 has 15 amino acids. Germline V lookup: CDR1 MNHNS, CDR2 SASEGT. V dropped 6 bases and J dropped 6 bases, with 20 bases sitting between them.

The chain links TRBV12-2 to TRBJ1-1. TRBV12-2 is a pseudogene locus. The CDR3 totals 16 residues. CDR3 bases: TGTGCAAGTCGCTTAGCCCTTAAGGGCCCGGGGGCTGAAGCTTTCTTT. Translating gives CASRLALKGPGAEAFF.

The J gene is TRBJ1-4, the V gene TRBV11-2; TRBD1 aligns across 7 bases. Trimming removed 2 bases from V and 4 bases from J; junction bases left unmatched: 1. From germline, CDR1 is SGHAT and CDR2 FQNNGV. This CDR3 spans 14 amino acids. This CDR3 is CASSLYRGNEKLFF. In DNA form, the CDR3 reads TGTGCCAGCAGCTTATACAGGGGTAATGAAAAACTGTTTTTT. The whole variable domain, remainder taken from reference TRBV11-2 and TRBJ1-4, is EAGVAQSPRYKIIEKRQSVAFWCNPISGHATLYWYQQILGQGPKLLIQFQNNGVVDDSQLPKDRFSAERLKGVDSTLKIQPAKLEDSAVYLCASSLYRGNEKLFFGSGTQLSVL.

The chain recombines TRBV7-3 with TRBJ2-2, with D possibly being TRBD1 (6 bases). Trimming took 6 bases from V and 2 from J, leaving 16 bases between them. This CDR3 has 16 amino acids. CDR1 SGHTA and CDR2 FQGTGA come from the germline V gene. The CDR3 DNA reads as TGTGCCAGCAGTTTCAGGGGCGACATCAACACCGGGGAGCTGTTTTTT. It translates to CASSFRGDINTGELFF.

The V and J genes are TRBV6-1 and TRBJ2-1; 10 nucleotides agree with TRBD2. V was clipped by 1 base and J by 9 bases; unmatched bases: 6. The CDR3 extends over 15 amino acids. From germline, CDR1 is MNHNS and CDR2 SASEGT. The CDR3, as DNA: TGTGCCAGCAGTGAAGGCCCAGCGGGAGGGGCTGAGCAGTTCTTC. Translating it yields CASSEGPAGGAEQFF.